Here is one T cell receptor beta chain with its context. The data were obtained in a study of blood T cell repertoires in COVID-19. Per the study methods: Researchers report that nucleated cell counts were estimated from reference gene primer amplification. The data were produced by immunoSEQ multiplex PCR, yet TCRdb's version contains in-frame clones alone and is incomplete. V, J and clone size derive from that table, while D and trimming were established from the DNA sequence. The sample carries some 290,000 clones, 87% recorded once. This clonotype was obtained from a woman aged 50 to 60 who had recovered from COVID-19. The material sequenced was peripheral blood.

CDR3 in DNA: TGCGCCAGCAGCTTCGCGGGGGGCGGGGTGGATACGCAGTATTTT. It codes for CASSFAGGGVDTQYF. The V gene is TRBV5-1, the J gene TRBJ2-3; TRBD2 matches 8 bases. This CDR3 contains 15 residues. From germline, CDR1 is SGHRS and CDR2 YFSETQ. With 2 bases clipped from V and 6 bases from J, the junction kept 8 bases outside the gene matches.